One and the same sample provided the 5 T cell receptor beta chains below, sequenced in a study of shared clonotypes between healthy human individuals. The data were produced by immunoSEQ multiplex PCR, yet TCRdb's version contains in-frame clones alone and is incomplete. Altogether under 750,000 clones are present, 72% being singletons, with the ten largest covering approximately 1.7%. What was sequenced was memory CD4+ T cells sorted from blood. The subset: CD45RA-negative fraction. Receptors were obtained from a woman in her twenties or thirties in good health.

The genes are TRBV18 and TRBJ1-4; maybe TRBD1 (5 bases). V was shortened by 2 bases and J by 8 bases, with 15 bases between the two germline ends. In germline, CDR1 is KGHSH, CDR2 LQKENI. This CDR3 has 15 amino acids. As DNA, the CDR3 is TGTGCCAGCTCACCAGAGGGGCTTATTAGAGAAAAACTGTTTTTT. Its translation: CASSPEGLIREKLFF.

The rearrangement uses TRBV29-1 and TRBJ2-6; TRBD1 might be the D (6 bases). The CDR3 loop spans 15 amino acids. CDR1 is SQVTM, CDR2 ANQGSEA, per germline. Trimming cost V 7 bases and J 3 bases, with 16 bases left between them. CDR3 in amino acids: CSAEDSRGGANVLTF. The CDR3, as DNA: TGCAGCGCCGAGGACAGCCGGGGTGGGGCCAACGTCCTGACTTTC.

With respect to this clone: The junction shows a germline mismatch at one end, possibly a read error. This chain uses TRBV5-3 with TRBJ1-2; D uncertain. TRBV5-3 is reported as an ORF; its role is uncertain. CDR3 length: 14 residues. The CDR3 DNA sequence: TGTGCCAGCAGCTTGGAGGTCGGTCCCTATGGCTACACCTTC. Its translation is CASSLEVGPYGYTF.

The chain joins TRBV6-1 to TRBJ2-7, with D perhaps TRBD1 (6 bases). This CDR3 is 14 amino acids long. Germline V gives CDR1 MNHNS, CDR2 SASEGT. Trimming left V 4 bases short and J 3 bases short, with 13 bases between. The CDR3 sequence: CASSASTGNYEQYF. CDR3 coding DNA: TGTGCCAGCAGTGCCTCAACAGGGAACTACGAGCAGTACTTC.

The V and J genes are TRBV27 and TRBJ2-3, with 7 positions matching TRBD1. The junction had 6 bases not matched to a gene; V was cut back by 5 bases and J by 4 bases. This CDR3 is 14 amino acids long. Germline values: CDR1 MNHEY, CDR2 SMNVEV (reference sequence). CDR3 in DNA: TGTGCCAGCAGTAGTCACAGGGGCCCAGATACGCAGTATTTT. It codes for CASSSHRGPDTQYF.